This is a list of T cell receptor beta chains from one sample in a study of OX40 agonist ivuxolimab in advanced cancers. The data were produced by immunoSEQ multiplex PCR, yet TCRdb's version contains in-frame clones alone and is incomplete. The data contain tens of thousands of clones, roughly 82% of them seen just once; the ten biggest clones take up about 2.7%. Sequencing used CD4+ or CD8+ T cells sorted from blood, obtained in a trial of the OX40 agonist ivuxolimab. The receptors were sampled from an adult with an advanced solid tumor such as melanoma, head and neck, liver or kidney cancer. Both conserved end residues are part of each CDR3. Each record gives: CDR3 length, clone size, J gene, D gene, V gene, CDR3 DNA, CDR3 protein. The D gene is left open where the match is weak. Rows give clone size only sometimes, using once, few, many, or a class for an expanded clone.

CDR3 length: 10; clone size: .; J gene: TRBJ2-7; D gene: .; V gene: TRBV29-1; CDR3 DNA: TGCAGCGTTGGGACCTACGAGCAGTACTTC; CDR3 protein: CSVGTYEQYF
CDR3 length: 16; clone size: .; J gene: TRBJ2-1; D gene: .; V gene: TRBV7-3; CDR3 DNA: TGTGCCAGCAGCTTAACGTGGGGGGCCCCCCTAAATGAGCAGTTCTTC; CDR3 protein: CASSLTWGAPLNEQFF
CDR3 length: 15; clone size: .; J gene: TRBJ1-5; D gene: .; V gene: TRBV6-1; CDR3 DNA: TGTGCCAGCAGAACTACCAGTTGGGGCAATCAGCCCCAGCATTTT; CDR3 protein: CASRTTSWGNQPQHF
CDR3 length: 17; clone size: .; J gene: TRBJ1-1; D gene: .; V gene: TRBV27; CDR3 DNA: TGTGCCAGCAGTTTTAGCTCAGCAGGGGCGAAGAACACTGAAGCTTTCTTT; CDR3 protein: CASSFSSAGAKNTEAFF
CDR3 length: 14; clone size: few; J gene: TRBJ1-6; D gene: .; V gene: TRBV19; CDR3 DNA: TGTGCCAGTAGCCGAGACAGAAGAGCGCCCAGCCTCCACTTT; CDR3 protein: CASSRDRRAPSLHF
CDR3 length: 16; clone size: .; J gene: TRBJ1-2; D gene: .; V gene: TRBV27; CDR3 DNA: TGTGCCAGCAGTTTAGCCGGGGATGGGGGCGCCTATGGCTACACCTTC; CDR3 protein: CASSLAGDGGAYGYTF
CDR3 length: 11; clone size: .; J gene: TRBJ2-1; D gene: .; V gene: TRBV6-6; CDR3 DNA: TGTGCCAGCAGTGAACACAATGAGCAGTTCTTC; CDR3 protein: CASSEHNEQFF
CDR3 length: 15; clone size: .; J gene: TRBJ2-1; D gene: TRBD1; V gene: TRBV15; CDR3 DNA: TGTGCCACCAGCAGCGGGACAGGGGCTTACAATGAGCAGTTCTTC; CDR3 protein: CATSSGTGAYNEQFF
CDR3 length: 14; clone size: once; J gene: TRBJ1-1; D gene: TRBD1; V gene: TRBV2; CDR3 DNA: TGTGCCAGCAGTGAATCTCCGGGACAGGGCCCAGCTTTCTTT; CDR3 protein: CASSESPGQGPAFF
CDR3 length: 13; clone size: .; J gene: TRBJ1-1; D gene: .; V gene: TRBV28; CDR3 DNA: TGTGCCAGCAATCTGGGAATGAACACTGAAGCTTTCTTT; CDR3 protein: CASNLGMNTEAFF
CDR3 length: 18; clone size: .; J gene: TRBJ1-5; D gene: .; V gene: TRBV28; CDR3 DNA: TGTGCCAGCAGTGTTTGGCTTAGTGTTCCCTCGGGAAACCAGCCCCAGCATTTT; CDR3 protein: CASSVWLSVPSGNQPQHF
CDR3 length: 12; clone size: few; J gene: TRBJ2-7; D gene: .; V gene: TRBV5-1; CDR3 DNA: TGCGCCAGCAGCTTGGGCGGGTACGAGCAGTACTTC; CDR3 protein: CASSLGGYEQYF
CDR3 length: 14; clone size: once; J gene: TRBJ1-1; D gene: .; V gene: TRBV9; CDR3 DNA: TGTGCCAGCAGCCCCCGGGGGGCTAACACTGAAGCTTTCTTT; CDR3 protein: CASSPRGANTEAFF
CDR3 length: 14; clone size: .; J gene: TRBJ2-3; D gene: TRBD2; V gene: TRBV5-1; CDR3 DNA: TGCGCCAGCAGCTTGGAGCGGGGGCCAGATACGCAGTATTTT; CDR3 protein: CASSLERGPDTQYF
CDR3 length: 14; clone size: once; J gene: TRBJ1-1; D gene: .; V gene: TRBV29-1; CDR3 DNA: TGCAGCGTTGTTAGGGGCGGCGTGAACACTGAAGCTTTCTTT; CDR3 protein: CSVVRGGVNTEAFF
CDR3 length: 13; clone size: once; J gene: TRBJ1-1; D gene: .; V gene: TRBV5-4; CDR3 DNA: TGTGCCAGCACCGGGACCGCGAACACTGAAGCTTTCTTT; CDR3 protein: CASTGTANTEAFF
CDR3 length: 17; clone size: .; J gene: TRBJ1-5; D gene: TRBD1; V gene: TRBV19; CDR3 DNA: TGTGCCAGTAGTATACCCCGACAGGGCTGGGGCAATCAGCCCCAGCATTTT; CDR3 protein: CASSIPRQGWGNQPQHF
CDR3 length: 14; clone size: .; J gene: TRBJ1-5; D gene: .; V gene: TRBV28; CDR3 DNA: TGTGCCAGCAGCCTTCGACAGACGGTTTCGCCCCAGCATTTT; CDR3 protein: CASSLRQTVSPQHF
CDR3 length: 15; clone size: .; J gene: TRBJ2-2; D gene: .; V gene: TRBV28; CDR3 DNA: TGTGCCAGCAGGGCGACCAAGAGACCCCCTTATGATCTGTTTTTT; CDR3 protein: CASRATKRPPYDLFF
CDR3 length: 16; clone size: .; J gene: TRBJ1-2; D gene: TRBD1; V gene: TRBV27; CDR3 DNA: TGTGCCAGCAGTTTTAAATTGGACAGGGGGCTCTTTGGCTACACCTTC; CDR3 protein: CASSFKLDRGLFGYTF
CDR3 length: 13; clone size: few; J gene: TRBJ1-1; D gene: TRBD1; V gene: TRBV30; CDR3 DNA: TGTGCCTGGAGTCGGACAGGGAACACTGAAGCTTTCTTT; CDR3 protein: CAWSRTGNTEAFF
CDR3 length: 15; clone size: .; J gene: TRBJ2-7; D gene: TRBD1; V gene: TRBV6-5; CDR3 DNA: TGTGCCAGCAGAGTCGACAGGGATTACTCCTACGAGCAGTACTTC; CDR3 protein: CASRVDRDYSYEQYF
CDR3 length: 15; clone size: .; J gene: TRBJ1-4; D gene: TRBD1; V gene: TRBV2; CDR3 DNA: TGTGCCAGCAGTGGGACAGGGGGGGCGACTGAAAAACTGTTTTTT; CDR3 protein: CASSGTGGATEKLFF
CDR3 length: 16; clone size: .; J gene: TRBJ2-4; D gene: TRBD2; V gene: TRBV9; CDR3 DNA: TGTGCCAGCAGCCGCGGCGGGGGGAACGCCAAAAACATTCAGTACTTC; CDR3 protein: CASSRGGGNAKNIQYF
CDR3 length: 14; clone size: .; J gene: TRBJ1-2; D gene: .; V gene: TRBV28; CDR3 DNA: TGTGCCAGCAGCCGAAGATCCTCTAACTATGGCTACACCTTC; CDR3 protein: CASSRRSSNYGYTF
CDR3 length: 14; clone size: .; J gene: TRBJ2-3; D gene: .; V gene: TRBV11-2; CDR3 DNA: TGTGCCAGCAGCTTCGACTTGCCAGCAGATACGCAGTATTTT; CDR3 protein: CASSFDLPADTQYF
CDR3 length: 15; clone size: .; J gene: TRBJ1-1; D gene: .; V gene: TRBV11-2; CDR3 DNA: TGTGCCAGCAGTTATACCGGGACAAAGAACACTGAAGCTTTCTTT; CDR3 protein: CASSYTGTKNTEAFF
CDR3 length: 12; clone size: .; J gene: TRBJ2-4; D gene: TRBD1; V gene: TRBV7-2; CDR3 DNA: TGTGCCAGCAGCCCACAGGGGGTACGTCAGTACTTC; CDR3 protein: CASSPQGVRQYF
CDR3 length: 16; clone size: .; J gene: TRBJ2-3; D gene: .; V gene: TRBV19; CDR3 DNA: TGTGCCAGTAGTATCTGGGGTTTGGGTAGCACAGATACGCAGTATTTT; CDR3 protein: CASSIWGLGSTDTQYF
CDR3 length: 15; clone size: .; J gene: TRBJ2-2; D gene: TRBD2; V gene: TRBV11-3; CDR3 DNA: TGTGCCAGCAGCTTAGCGGGGGGGCTTACCGGGGAGCTGTTTTTT; CDR3 protein: CASSLAGGLTGELFF
CDR3 length: 17; clone size: .; J gene: TRBJ2-6; D gene: .; V gene: TRBV28; CDR3 DNA: TGTGCCAGCAGTTTAAGGATTTATAACTCTGGGGCCAACGTCCTGACTTTC; CDR3 protein: CASSLRIYNSGANVLTF
CDR3 length: 13; clone size: .; J gene: TRBJ2-5; D gene: .; V gene: TRBV2; CDR3 DNA: TGTGCCAGCAGTAAAGAGGTTACCGAGACCCAGTACTTC; CDR3 protein: CASSKEVTETQYF
CDR3 length: 14; clone size: once; J gene: TRBJ1-3; D gene: .; V gene: TRBV9; CDR3 DNA: TGTGCCAGCAGCGTCGGGACACGGGGTAACACCATATATTTT; CDR3 protein: CASSVGTRGNTIYF
CDR3 length: 14; clone size: .; J gene: TRBJ1-2; D gene: TRBD1; V gene: TRBV2; CDR3 DNA: TGTGCCAGCAGCCGGGACAGACTTAACTATGGCTACACCTTC; CDR3 protein: CASSRDRLNYGYTF
CDR3 length: 12; clone size: .; J gene: TRBJ2-2; D gene: .; V gene: TRBV10-1; CDR3 DNA: TGCGCCAGCAGCCCCGACGCCGGGGAGCTGTTTTTT; CDR3 protein: CASSPDAGELFF
CDR3 length: 14; clone size: once; J gene: TRBJ1-1; D gene: .; V gene: TRBV5-6; CDR3 DNA: TGTGCCAGCAGCTTGGCCGGAGGGAACACTGAAGCTTTCTTT; CDR3 protein: CASSLAGGNTEAFF